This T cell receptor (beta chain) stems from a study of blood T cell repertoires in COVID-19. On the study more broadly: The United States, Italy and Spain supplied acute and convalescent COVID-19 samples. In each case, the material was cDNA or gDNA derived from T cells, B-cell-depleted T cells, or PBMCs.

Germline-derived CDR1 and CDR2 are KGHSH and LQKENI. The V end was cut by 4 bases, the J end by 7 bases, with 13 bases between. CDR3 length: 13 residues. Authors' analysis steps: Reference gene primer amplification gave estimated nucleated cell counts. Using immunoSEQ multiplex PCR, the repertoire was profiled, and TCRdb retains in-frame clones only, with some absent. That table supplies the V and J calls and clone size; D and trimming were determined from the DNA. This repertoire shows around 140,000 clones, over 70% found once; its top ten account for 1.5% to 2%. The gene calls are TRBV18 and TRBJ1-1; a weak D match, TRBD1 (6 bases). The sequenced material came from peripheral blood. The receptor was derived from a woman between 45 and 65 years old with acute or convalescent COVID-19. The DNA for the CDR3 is TGTGCCAGCTCACGAAACAGGGCCGGTGAAGCTTTCTTT. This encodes CASSRNRAGEAFF. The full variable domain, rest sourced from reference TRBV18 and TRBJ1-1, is NAGVMQNPRHLVRRRGQEARLRCSPMKGHSHVYWYRQLPEEGLKFMVYLQKENIIDESGMPKERFSAEFPKEGPSILRIQQVVRGDSAAYFCASSRNRAGEAFFGQGTRLTVV.